This T cell receptor beta chain comes out of a study of shared clonotypes between healthy human individuals. Sequencing was performed with immunoSEQ multiplex PCR; in TCRdb, only in-frame clones are kept and a portion is missing. The profile shows around 700,000 clones, under 80% of them singletons. Germline V lookup: CDR1 MDHEN, CDR2 SYDVKM. Trimming took off 7 bases at V and 6 bases at J, with 12 bases between the two ends. The CDR3 has 12 amino acids. All the donors were Caucasian adults who lived in Nashville, Tennessee. V is TRBV28 and J is TRBJ1-2; D remains unclear. The specimen was memory CD4+ T cells sorted from blood. Specified subset: CD45RA-negative fraction. The receptor was isolated from a young woman in good health. The DNA of the CDR3 is TGTGCCAGCACGCTACATTCAGATGGCTACACCTTC. This translates into CASTLHSDGYTF.